This T cell receptor beta chain was recorded in a study of T cells in Graves' hyperthyroidism and ophthalmopathy (dated by TCRdb to about 2019). Concerning the study at large: Peripheral blood samples were taken at the time of initial diagnosis, prior to any treatment. A discovery cohort of fewer than 110 patients, about 40 with Graves' ophthalmopathy and 55 to 60 with stable Graves' hyperthyroidism, was used to find distinguishing TCR V-J signatures. Whether ophthalmopathy could be predicted prospectively was tested in an independent validation cohort made up of 18 hyperthyroidism patients plus 17 patients who later progressed to ophthalmopathy. For training and testing, the 100 or so patients in the discovery cohort were randomly divided in a 7:3 ratio. In addition, the study compared T-cell repertoires in thyroid tissue and in blood from five or six Graves' hyperthyroidism patients. Following sampling, methimazole starting at 30 mg daily was given to hyperthyroidism patients, and high-dose intravenous methylprednisolone was given to ophthalmopathy patients. The paper describes TCR Vbeta CDR3 sequencing of about 140 peripheral blood samples, made up of 43 ophthalmopathy patients, roughly 80 hyperthyroidism patients and 17 progressor patients. The investigation overall reported the following: Ophthalmopathy was separated from stable hyperthyroidism by a 13 V-J signature model, with approximately 89% sensitivity and just over 81% specificity obtained in cross-validation and 80%/75% obtained in testing. Sample size was not statistically predetermined, and blinding of investigators to group allocation was not performed. In validation, the model predicted progression to ophthalmopathy a median of approximately 6.3 months before onset, with about 64% sensitivity and roughly 77% specificity. Most expanded thyroid clonotypes (frequency above 0.001) were also detected in blood, suggesting blood repertoires may reflect thyroid immune responses.

A patient counted as having stable Graves' hyperthyroidism if no progression to ophthalmopathy occurred over 18 months of follow-up. Hyperthyroidism patients were newly diagnosed, had a disease duration of under 2 months, and were aged 18 to 65 years. Patients with uncontrolled infections, other autoimmune diseases, pregnancy or lactation were excluded. Diagnoses were established on the basis of clinical symptoms, serum thyroxine and TRAb, thyroid ultrasound, and orbital computed tomography. Ficoll-Paque density gradient centrifugation was used to isolate PBMCs from about 9.4 ml of fresh peripheral blood. Total RNA was extracted with Trizol reagent, and quality was checked on an Agilent 2100 Bioanalyzer. This clonotype was found many times. Its cognate antigen has yet to be identified. No base quality information exists; no much larger clone differs at one position. The TCR beta CDR3 regions were amplified from RNA transcripts. For the first round of RT-PCR on the TCR CDR3, the HTBI primer set was used together with the Qiagen OneStep RT-PCR kit. Libraries were constructed in a second round of multiplex PCR, after which size selection and purification were performed. Libraries were sequenced paired-end with 100 bp reads on an Illumina HiSeq2000. The paper's data handling went like this. SOAPnuke was used to process the raw data, removing reads that contained adapters or uncalled bases, had a mean Phred below 15, or lacked an exact match to the constant primer or identifier. COPE v1.2.5 was used to merge the high-quality paired reads, and each unique nucleotide sequence was defined as a clonotype. MiTCR v1.1 was used to align clonotypes to the IMGT TRBV, TRBD and TRBJ reference segments. Analysis was restricted to V-J combinations with a frequency above 0.0001, which covered just over 98% of repertoires. The TCS score was defined as F50 (clonal expansion) divided by E x V (chaos), with BLOSUM62-based TCRdist calculated between CDR3 peptides within each V-J. Welch's t-statistics and random forest reduced some 510 V-J features to roughly 13, which were used in a naive Bayes classifier (R e1071). Using fastp at Q25 and MiXCR, TCRdb reprocessed the public reads and kept productive beta chains. One record per CDR3 amino acid sequence lists the most common genes and DNA. TCRdb, rather than the study authors, made the V and J calls. The sample includes hundreds of thousands of distinct CDR3 sequences, with about 16% observed a single time. Less than 4.5% of the sample is taken by the ten largest.

This sequence was found in a woman in her 30s with Graves' hyperthyroidism. The sample taken for sequencing was blood.

The sequence in DNA is TGTGCCAGCAGTTATCAGGGGGCCTACGAGCAGTACTTC. This translates into CASSYQGAYEQYF. The sequence joins TRBV28 to TRBJ2-7; 7 of the junction bases match TRBD1. Per the germline V gene, MDHEN is the CDR1 and SYDVKM is the CDR2. There are 13 amino acids in the CDR3, from cysteine to phenylalanine inclusive. Only CDR3 DNA remains: 39 bases, in frame from the first base. V loses 4 bases at its end and J loses 2 bases; junction bases beyond the gene matches: 2.